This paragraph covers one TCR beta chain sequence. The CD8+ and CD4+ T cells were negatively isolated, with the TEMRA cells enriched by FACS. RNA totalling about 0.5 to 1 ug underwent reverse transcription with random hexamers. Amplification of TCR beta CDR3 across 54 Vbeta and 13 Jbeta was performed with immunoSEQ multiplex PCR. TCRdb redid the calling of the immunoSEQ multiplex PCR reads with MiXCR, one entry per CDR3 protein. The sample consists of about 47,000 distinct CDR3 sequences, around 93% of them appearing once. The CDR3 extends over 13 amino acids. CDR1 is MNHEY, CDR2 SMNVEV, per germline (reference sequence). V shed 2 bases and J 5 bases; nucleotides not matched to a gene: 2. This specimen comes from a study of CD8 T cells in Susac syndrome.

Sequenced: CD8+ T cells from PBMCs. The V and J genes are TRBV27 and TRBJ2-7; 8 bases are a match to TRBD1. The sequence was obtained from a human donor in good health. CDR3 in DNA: TGTGCCAGCAGTTTAGACAGGGGAAACGAGCAGTACTTC. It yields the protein CASSLDRGNEQYF.